This T cell receptor beta chain was observed in a study of cytomegalovirus exposure and HLA in healthy donors. This clone was counted only a few times. With 5 bases clipped from V and 6 bases from J, the junction kept 4 bases outside the gene matches. The CDR3 is 13 amino acids. Germline values: CDR1 MNHEY, CDR2 SMNVEV (reference sequence). The PCR was carried out with 60 Vbeta primers and 13 Jbeta primers. Only in-frame clones appear in the TCRdb table, and some are missing; sequencing was by immunoSEQ multiplex PCR. Among 200,000 to 250,000 clones listed, 76% were seen once. This receptor was taken from a man aged 18 to 35 in good health and CMV-seronegative. Sequenced sample: PBMCs. The V gene is TRBV27, the J gene TRBJ2-7; 10 nucleotides align to TRBD1. The CDR3 reads CASSPRTGGEQYF. The CDR3 DNA sequence: TGTGCCAGCAGTCCAAGGACAGGGGGCGAGCAGTACTTC.